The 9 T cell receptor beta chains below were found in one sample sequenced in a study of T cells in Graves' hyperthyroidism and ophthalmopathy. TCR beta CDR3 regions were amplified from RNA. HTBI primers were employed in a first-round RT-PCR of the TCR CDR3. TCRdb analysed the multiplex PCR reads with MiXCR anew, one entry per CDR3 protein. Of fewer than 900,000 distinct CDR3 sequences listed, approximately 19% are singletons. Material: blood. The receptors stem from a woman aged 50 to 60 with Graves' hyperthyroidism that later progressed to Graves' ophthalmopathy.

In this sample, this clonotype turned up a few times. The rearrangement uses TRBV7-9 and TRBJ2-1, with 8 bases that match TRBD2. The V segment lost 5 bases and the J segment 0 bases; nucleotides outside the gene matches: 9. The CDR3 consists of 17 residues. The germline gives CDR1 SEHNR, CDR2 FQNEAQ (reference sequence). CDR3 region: CASSPPGGGSSYNEQFF. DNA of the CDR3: TGTGCCAGCAGCCCCCCGGGGGGGGGGAGCTCCTACAATGAGCAGTTCTTC. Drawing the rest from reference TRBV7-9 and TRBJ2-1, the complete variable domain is DTGVSQNPRHKITKRGQNVTFRCDPISEHNRLYWYRQTLGQGPEFLTYFQNEAQLEKSRLLSDRFSAERPKGSFSTLEIQRTEQGDSAMYLCASSPPGGGSSYNEQFFGPGTRLTVL.

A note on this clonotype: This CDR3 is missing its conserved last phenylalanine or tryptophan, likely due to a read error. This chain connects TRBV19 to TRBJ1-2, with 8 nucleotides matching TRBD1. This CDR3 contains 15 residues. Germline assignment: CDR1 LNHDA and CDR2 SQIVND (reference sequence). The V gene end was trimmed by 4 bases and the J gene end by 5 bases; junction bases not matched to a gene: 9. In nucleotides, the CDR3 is TGTGCCAGTAGTACCCCACAGGGGGGATTTTATGGCTACACCATC. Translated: CASSTPQGGFYGYTI.

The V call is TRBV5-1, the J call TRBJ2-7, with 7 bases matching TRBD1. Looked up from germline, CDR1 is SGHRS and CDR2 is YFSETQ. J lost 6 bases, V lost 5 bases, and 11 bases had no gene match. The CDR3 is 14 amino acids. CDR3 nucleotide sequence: TGCGCCAGCAGAGCGAGGACAGGCCTGTTCGAGCAGTACTTC. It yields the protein CASRARTGLFEQYF. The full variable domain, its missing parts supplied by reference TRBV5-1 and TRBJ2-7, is KAGVTQTPRYLIKTRGQQVTLSCSPISGHRSVSWYQQTPGQGLQFLFEYFSETQRNKGNFPGRFSGRQFSNSRSEMNVSTLELGDSALYLCASRARTGLFEQYFGPGTRLTVT.

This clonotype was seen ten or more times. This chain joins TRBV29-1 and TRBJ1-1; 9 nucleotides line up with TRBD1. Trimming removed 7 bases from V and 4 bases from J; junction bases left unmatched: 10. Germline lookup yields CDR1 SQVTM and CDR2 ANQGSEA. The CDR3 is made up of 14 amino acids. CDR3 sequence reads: CSAGPGQGRTEAFF. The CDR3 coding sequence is TGCAGCGCTGGGCCGGGACAGGGTCGCACTGAAGCTTTCTTT.

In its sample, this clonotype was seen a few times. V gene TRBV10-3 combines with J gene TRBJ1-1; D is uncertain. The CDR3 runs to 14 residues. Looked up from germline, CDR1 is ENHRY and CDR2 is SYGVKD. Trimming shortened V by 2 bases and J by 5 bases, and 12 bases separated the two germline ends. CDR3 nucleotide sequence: TGTGCCATCAGTGAGCCGGGCTTCAGGACTGAAGCTTTCTTT. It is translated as CAISEPGFRTEAFF.

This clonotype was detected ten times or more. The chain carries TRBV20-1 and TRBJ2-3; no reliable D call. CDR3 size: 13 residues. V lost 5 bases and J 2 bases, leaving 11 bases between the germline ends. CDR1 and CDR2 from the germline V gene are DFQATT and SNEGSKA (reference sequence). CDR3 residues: CSASQVTTDTQYF. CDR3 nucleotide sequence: TGCAGTGCTTCCCAGGTGACCACAGATACGCAGTATTTT.

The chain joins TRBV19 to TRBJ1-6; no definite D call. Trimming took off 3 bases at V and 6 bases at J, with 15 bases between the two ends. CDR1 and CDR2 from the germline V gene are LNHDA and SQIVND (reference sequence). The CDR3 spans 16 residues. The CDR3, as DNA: TGTGCCAGTAGTATGCGAAGGGCGAGCGTTAATTCACCCCTCCACTTT. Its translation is CASSMRRASVNSPLHF.

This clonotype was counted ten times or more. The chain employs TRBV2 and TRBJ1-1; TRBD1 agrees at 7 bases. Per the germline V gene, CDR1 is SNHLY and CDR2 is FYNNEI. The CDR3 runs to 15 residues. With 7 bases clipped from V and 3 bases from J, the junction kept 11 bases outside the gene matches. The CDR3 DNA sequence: TGTGCCAGCACCACCGACAGGGCGGGGTACACTGAAGCTTTCTTT. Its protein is CASTTDRAGYTEAFF.

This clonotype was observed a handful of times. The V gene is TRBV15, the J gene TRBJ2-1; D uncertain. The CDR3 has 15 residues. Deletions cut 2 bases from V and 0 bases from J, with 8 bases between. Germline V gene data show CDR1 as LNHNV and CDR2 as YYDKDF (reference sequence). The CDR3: CATSRMTYSYNEQFF. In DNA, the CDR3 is TGTGCCACCAGCAGAATGACTTACTCCTACAATGAGCAGTTCTTC.